This TCR beta chain was retrieved from a study of blood T cell repertoires in COVID-19. The germline V gene encodes CDR1 SGDLS and CDR2 YYNGEE. The CDR3 sequence is 15 residues long. V shed 0 bases and J 1 base; nucleotides not matched to a gene: 2. Assay: immunoSEQ multiplex PCR; the TCRdb copy retains only in-frame clones and omits some. The sample has fewer than 500,000 clones; roughly 89% are singletons. This clonotype was obtained from a woman in her thirties with active or convalescent COVID-19. Specimen: peripheral blood. V and J are TRBV9 and TRBJ2-7; 9 bases agree with TRBD1. The DNA of the CDR3 is TGTGCCAGCAGCGTAGGGGGACAGGGTTCCTACGAGCAGTACTTC. It codes for CASSVGGQGSYEQYF. Combining the CDR3 with reference TRBV9 and TRBJ2-7 gives the whole variable domain DSGVTQTPKHLITATGQRVTLRCSPRSGDLSVYWYQQSLDQGLQFLIQYYNGEERAKGNILERFSAQQFPDLHSELNLSSLELGDSALYFCASSVGGQGSYEQYFGPGTRLTVT.